What follows are 7 T cell receptor beta chains derived from one specimen sequenced in a study of shared clonotypes between healthy human individuals. Profiling relied on immunoSEQ multiplex PCR, and the TCRdb table lists in-frame clones only, not all of them. The table lists about half a million clones, around 75% of them singletons. Sequencing was carried out using PBMCs. The receptors shown here come from a woman aged 40 to 49 in good health. Some clones in this sample may be carry-over from other donors' samples.

The chain is built from TRBV18 and TRBJ2-3, with 7 bases identical to TRBD2. The CDR3 loop spans 15 amino acids. From germline, CDR1 is KGHSH and CDR2 LQKENI. V lost 6 bases to trimming and J lost 3 bases; unmatched junction nucleotides: 9. CDR3 in DNA: TGTGCCAGCTCTTCTAGCGGTGCTCGGACAGATACGCAGTATTTT. Its translation: CASSSSGARTDTQYF.

V is TRBV7-9 and J is TRBJ2-3; D perhaps matches TRBD1 (5 bases). CDR1 is SEHNR and CDR2 is FQNEAQ in the germline V gene (reference sequence). V lost 0 bases to trimming and J lost 7 bases, with 11 bases between them. The CDR3 loop spans 14 amino acids. The CDR3 sequence is CASSLASQGNTQYF. The CDR3 DNA reads TGTGCCAGCAGCTTAGCCTCCCAGGGTAATACGCAGTATTTT.

This clone was detected only once. This chain joins TRBV30 and TRBJ2-5; 11 bases are a match to TRBD2. This CDR3 is built from 14 residues. Germline V gives CDR1 GTSNPN, CDR2 SVGIG (reference sequence). Trimming at V came to 0 bases and at J to 5 bases, leaving 2 bases not matched to a gene. CDR3 region: CAWSVLAGVETQYF. Here the CDR3 DNA reads TGTGCCTGGAGTGTACTAGCGGGAGTGGAGACCCAGTACTTC.

This sequence joins TRBV19 and TRBJ2-2; D possibly corresponds to TRBD1 (5 bases). The CDR3 totals 15 residues. Germline assignment: CDR1 LNHDA and CDR2 SQIVND (reference sequence). V was trimmed by 4 bases and J by 5 bases, leaving 14 bases between them. DNA for the CDR3: TGTGCCAGTAGTAGAGAACAGGCGAGGACCGGGGAGCTGTTTTTT. It specifies CASSREQARTGELFF.

The chain employs TRBV7-2 and TRBJ2-3; D could derive from TRBD1 or TRBD2 (5 bases each). Germline V gene sequence: CDR1 SGHTA, CDR2 FQGNSA. This CDR3 spans 14 amino acids. Trimming stripped 1 base from V and 6 bases from J, with 11 bases between. Written as DNA, the CDR3 is TGTGCCAGCAGCTTAGGACCAGAGGGGGATACGCAGTATTTT. Its protein is CASSLGPEGDTQYF.

The chain joins TRBV15 to TRBJ2-7; TRBD2 matches at 11 bases. Germline CDR1 and CDR2: LNHNV and YYDKDF (reference sequence). The CDR3 sequence is 15 residues long. V shed 4 bases and J 3 bases; nucleotides not matched to a gene: 5. CDR3 in DNA: TGTGCCACCAGCACCGGTACTAGCGGGAGCTACGAGCAGTACTTC. This codes for CATSTGTSGSYEQYF.

This sequence joins TRBV7-2 and TRBJ1-1; no firm D call. Germline loops: CDR1 SGHTA, CDR2 FQGNSA. This CDR3 contains 11 residues. The V and J ends lost 3 bases and 7 bases respectively, with 6 bases between them. The CDR3 DNA follows: TGTGCCAGCAGCTTCTGGAATGAAGCTTTCTTT. It is translated as CASSFWNEAFF.